A single sample is the source of the 4 T cell receptor beta chains below, sequenced in a study of cytomegalovirus exposure and HLA in healthy donors. PCR amplification relied on 60 Vbeta primers (plus 13 Jbeta primers). The repertoire was sequenced with immunoSEQ multiplex PCR; TCRdb's copy has only in-frame clones and lacks some. The sample has around 190,000 clones, about 88% seen once. Sequencing was carried out using PBMCs. These TCRs come from a woman in her 30s in good health and CMV-seronegative.

V usage is TRBV5-1 and J usage is TRBJ1-2; 7 nucleotides line up with TRBD1. With 4 bases clipped from V and 3 bases from J, the junction kept 9 bases outside the gene matches. The CDR3 has 15 residues. Looked up from germline, CDR1 is SGHRS and CDR2 is YFSETQ. The CDR3 coding sequence is TGCGCCAGCAGCGCGCGGGACAGAGGGGACTATGGCTACACCTTC. Amino acids: CASSARDRGDYGYTF.

The chain carries TRBV2 and TRBJ1-6, with TRBD1 identical over 7 bases. J was trimmed by 3 bases and V by 10 bases; bases with no gene match: 9. The CDR3 is made up of 15 amino acids. Germline-derived CDR1 and CDR2 are SNHLY and FYNNEI. The CDR3 is CAIQRGTDYNSPLHF. In DNA form, the CDR3 reads TGTGCCATCCAGAGAGGGACAGACTATAATTCACCCCTCCACTTT. Full variable domain (rest looked up from reference TRBV2 and TRBJ1-6): EPEVTQTPSHQVTQMGQEVILRCVPISNHLYFYWYRQILGQKVEFLVSFYNNEISEKSEIFDDQFSVERPDGSNFTLKIRSTKLEDSAMYFCAIQRGTDYNSPLHFGNGTRLTVT.

This clone came up a few times. The chain carries TRBV9 and TRBJ2-5; TRBD1 matches at 7 bases. Germline-derived CDR1 and CDR2 are SGDLS and YYNGEE. The CDR3 runs 15 residues. V gave up 4 bases and J gave up 1 base; unmatched junction bases: 7. In DNA form, the CDR3 reads TGTGCCAGCAGCCCCGGGACAGCTTCCCAAGAGACCCAGTACTTC. This translates into CASSPGTASQETQYF.

V gene TRBV5-6 combines with J gene TRBJ1-5; D not certain. V was cut by 4 bases and J by 4 bases, with 9 bases left in between. Germline V lookup: CDR1 SGHDT, CDR2 YYEEEE. The CDR3 has 13 residues. The CDR3 nucleotides read TGTGCCAGCAGCGAGGCTCAGAATCAGCCCCAGCATTTT. It codes for CASSEAQNQPQHF.